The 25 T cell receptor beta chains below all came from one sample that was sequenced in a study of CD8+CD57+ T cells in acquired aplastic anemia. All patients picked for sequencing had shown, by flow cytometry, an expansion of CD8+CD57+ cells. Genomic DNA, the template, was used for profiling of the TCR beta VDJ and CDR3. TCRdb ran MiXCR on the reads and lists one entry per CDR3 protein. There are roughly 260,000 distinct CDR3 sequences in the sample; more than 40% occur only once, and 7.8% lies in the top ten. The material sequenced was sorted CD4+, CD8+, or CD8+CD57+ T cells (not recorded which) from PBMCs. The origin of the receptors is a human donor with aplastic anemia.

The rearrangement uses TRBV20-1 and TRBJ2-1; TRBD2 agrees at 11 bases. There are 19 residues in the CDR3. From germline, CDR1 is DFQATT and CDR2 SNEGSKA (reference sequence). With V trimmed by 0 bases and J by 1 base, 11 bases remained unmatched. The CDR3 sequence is CSARDPSTSGKPSYNEQFF. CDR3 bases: TGCAGTGCTAGAGACCCCTCGACTAGCGGGAAACCATCCTACAATGAGCAGTTCTTC.

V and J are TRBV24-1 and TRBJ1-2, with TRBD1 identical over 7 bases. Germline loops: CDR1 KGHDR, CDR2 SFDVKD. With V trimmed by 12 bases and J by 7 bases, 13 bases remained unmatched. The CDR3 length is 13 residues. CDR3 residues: CAWREDRASGYTF. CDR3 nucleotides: TGTGCCTGGAGGGAAGACAGGGCTAGTGGCTACACCTTC.

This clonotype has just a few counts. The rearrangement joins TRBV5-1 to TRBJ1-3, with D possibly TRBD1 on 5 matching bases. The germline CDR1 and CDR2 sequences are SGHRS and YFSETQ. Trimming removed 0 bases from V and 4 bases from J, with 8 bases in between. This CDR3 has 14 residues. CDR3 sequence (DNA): TGCGCCAGCAGCTTGGCAGGGTACGGAAACACCATATATTTT. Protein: CASSLAGYGNTIYF.

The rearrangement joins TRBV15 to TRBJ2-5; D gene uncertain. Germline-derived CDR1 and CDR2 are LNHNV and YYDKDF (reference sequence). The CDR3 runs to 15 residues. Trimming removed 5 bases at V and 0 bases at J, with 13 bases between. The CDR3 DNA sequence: TGTGCCACCAGCCTGGTTCGGCAGTACCAAGAGACCCAGTACTTC. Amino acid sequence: CATSLVRQYQETQYF.

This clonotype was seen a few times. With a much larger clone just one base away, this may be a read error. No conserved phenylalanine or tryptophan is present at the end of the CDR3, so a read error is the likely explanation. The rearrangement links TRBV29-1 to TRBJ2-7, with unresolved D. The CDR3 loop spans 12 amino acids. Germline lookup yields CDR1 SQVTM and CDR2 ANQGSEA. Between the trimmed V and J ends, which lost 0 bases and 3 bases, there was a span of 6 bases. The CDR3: CSVEEGGYEQYL. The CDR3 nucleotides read TGCAGCGTTGAAGAAGGCGGCTACGAGCAGTACCTC.

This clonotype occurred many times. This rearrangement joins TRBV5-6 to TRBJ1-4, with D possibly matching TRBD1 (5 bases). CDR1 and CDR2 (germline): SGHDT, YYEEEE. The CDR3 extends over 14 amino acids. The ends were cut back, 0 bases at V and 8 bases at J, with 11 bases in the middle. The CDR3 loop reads CASSLGQSPEKLFF. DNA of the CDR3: TGTGCCAGCAGCTTGGGACAGTCTCCGGAAAAACTGTTTTTT.

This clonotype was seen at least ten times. The CDR3 DNA reads TGTGCCAGCAGTCAGACAGGGGTGATGTTCTTC. Protein: CASSQTGVMFF. The V gene is TRBV11-2, the J gene TRBJ2-1; 8 bases are a match to TRBD1. Trimming at V came to 6 bases and at J to 15 bases, leaving 7 bases not matched to a gene. Germline CDR1 is SGHAT and CDR2 is FQNNGV. CDR3 length equals 11 residues.

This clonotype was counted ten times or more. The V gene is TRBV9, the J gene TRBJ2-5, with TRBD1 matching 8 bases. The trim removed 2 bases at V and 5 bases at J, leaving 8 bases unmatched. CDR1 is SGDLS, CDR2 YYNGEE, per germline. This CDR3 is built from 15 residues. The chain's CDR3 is CASSVNQGAGETQYF. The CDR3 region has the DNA TGTGCCAGCAGCGTCAATCAGGGGGCGGGGGAGACCCAGTACTTC. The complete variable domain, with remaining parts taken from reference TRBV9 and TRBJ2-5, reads DSGVTQTPKHLITATGQRVTLRCSPRSGDLSVYWYQQSLDQGLQFLIQYYNGEERAKGNILERFSAQQFPDLHSELNLSSLELGDSALYFCASSVNQGAGETQYFGPGTRLLVL.

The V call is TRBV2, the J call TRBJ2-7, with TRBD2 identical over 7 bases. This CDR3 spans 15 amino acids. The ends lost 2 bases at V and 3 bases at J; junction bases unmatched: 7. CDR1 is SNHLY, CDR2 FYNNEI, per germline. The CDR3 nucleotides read TGTGCCAGCAGTGAAACTAGCGTAGGGTTCTACGAGCAGTACTTC. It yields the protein CASSETSVGFYEQYF.

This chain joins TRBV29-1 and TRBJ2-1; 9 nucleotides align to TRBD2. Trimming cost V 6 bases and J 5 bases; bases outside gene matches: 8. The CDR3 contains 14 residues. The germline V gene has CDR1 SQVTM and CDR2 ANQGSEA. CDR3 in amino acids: CSVPGLAGHNEQFF. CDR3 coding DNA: TGCAGCGTCCCTGGGCTAGCGGGGCACAATGAGCAGTTCTTC.

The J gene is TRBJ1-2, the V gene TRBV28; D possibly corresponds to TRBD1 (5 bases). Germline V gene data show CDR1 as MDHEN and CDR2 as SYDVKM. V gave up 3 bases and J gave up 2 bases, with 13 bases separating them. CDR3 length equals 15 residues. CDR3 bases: TGTGCCAGCAGTTTGGAATATAACAGGAACTATGGCTACACCTTC. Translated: CASSLEYNRNYGYTF.

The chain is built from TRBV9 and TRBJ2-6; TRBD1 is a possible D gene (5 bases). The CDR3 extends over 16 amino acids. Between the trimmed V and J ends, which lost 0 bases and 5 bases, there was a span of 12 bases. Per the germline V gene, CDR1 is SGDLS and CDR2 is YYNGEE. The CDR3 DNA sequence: TGTGCCAGCAGCGTAGAGGGGCATAATAGGGCCAACGTCCTGACTTTC. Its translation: CASSVEGHNRANVLTF.

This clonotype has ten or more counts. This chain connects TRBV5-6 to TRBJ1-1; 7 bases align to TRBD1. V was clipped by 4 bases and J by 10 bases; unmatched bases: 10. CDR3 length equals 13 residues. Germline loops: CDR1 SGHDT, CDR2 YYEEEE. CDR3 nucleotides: TGTGCCAGCAGCAGGACGACAGGGTCGGTAGCTTTCTTT. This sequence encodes CASSRTTGSVAFF.

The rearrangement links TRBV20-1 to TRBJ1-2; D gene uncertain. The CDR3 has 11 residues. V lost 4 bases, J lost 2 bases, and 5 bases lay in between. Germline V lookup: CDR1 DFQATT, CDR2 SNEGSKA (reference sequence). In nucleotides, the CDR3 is TGCAGTGCTACCTCCAACTATGGCTACACCTTC. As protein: CSATSNYGYTF.

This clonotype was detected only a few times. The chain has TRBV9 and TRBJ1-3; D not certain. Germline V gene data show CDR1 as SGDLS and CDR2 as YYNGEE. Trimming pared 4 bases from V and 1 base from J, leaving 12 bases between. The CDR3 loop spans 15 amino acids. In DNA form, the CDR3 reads TGTGCCAGCAGCACCGGGAGTACTTCTGGAAACACCATATATTTT. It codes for CASSTGSTSGNTIYF.

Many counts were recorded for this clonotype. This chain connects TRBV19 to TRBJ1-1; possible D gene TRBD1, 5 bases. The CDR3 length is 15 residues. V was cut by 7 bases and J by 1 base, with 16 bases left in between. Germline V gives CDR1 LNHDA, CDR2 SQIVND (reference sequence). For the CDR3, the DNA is TGTGCCAGTACCCGTGGCAGGGTCCGGAACACTGAAGCTTTCTTT. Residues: CASTRGRVRNTEAFF.

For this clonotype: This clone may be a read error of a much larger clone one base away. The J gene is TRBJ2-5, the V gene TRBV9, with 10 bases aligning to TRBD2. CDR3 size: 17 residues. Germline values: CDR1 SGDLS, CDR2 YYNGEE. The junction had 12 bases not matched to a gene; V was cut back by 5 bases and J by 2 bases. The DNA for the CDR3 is TGTGCCAGCAGTGGACTAGCGGAAGGAACGGGGCAAGAGACCCAGTACTTC. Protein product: CASSGLAEGTGQETQYF.

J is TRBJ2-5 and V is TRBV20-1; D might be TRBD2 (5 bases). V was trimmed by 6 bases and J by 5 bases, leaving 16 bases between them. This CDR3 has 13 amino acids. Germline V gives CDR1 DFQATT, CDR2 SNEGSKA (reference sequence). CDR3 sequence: CSASGFSGETQYF. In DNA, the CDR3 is TGCAGTGCGTCGGGATTTTCGGGCGAGACCCAGTACTTC.

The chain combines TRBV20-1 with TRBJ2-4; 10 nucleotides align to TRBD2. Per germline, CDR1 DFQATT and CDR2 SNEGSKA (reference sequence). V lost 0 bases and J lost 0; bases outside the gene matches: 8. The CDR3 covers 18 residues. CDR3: CSARDGPSGGLAKNIQYF. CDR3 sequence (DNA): TGCAGTGCTAGAGATGGTCCTAGCGGGGGACTAGCCAAAAACATTCAGTACTTC.

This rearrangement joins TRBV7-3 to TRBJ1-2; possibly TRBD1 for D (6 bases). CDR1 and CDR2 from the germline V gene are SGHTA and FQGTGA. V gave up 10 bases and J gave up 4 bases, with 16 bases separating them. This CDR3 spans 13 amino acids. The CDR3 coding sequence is TGTGCCACCAGTGCGACAGGCCTCTATGGCTACACCTTC. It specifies CATSATGLYGYTF. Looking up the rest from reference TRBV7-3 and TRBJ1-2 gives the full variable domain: GAGVSQTPSNKVTEKGKYVELRCDPISGHTALYWYRQSLGQGPEFLIYFQGTGAADDSGLPNDRFFAVRPEGSVSTLKIQRTERGDSAVYLCATSATGLYGYTFGSGTRLTVV.

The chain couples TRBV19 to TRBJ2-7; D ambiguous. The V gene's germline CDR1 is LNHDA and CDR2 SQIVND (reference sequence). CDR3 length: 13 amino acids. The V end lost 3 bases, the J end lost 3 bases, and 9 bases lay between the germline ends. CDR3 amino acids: CASSISFFYEQYF. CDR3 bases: TGTGCCAGTAGTATCAGTTTCTTCTACGAGCAGTACTTC.

The CDR3 spells CASSPSQGRGYTEAFF. The CDR3 DNA sequence: TGTGCCAGCAGCCCCTCCCAGGGCAGGGGGTACACTGAAGCTTTCTTT. The rearrangement links TRBV7-2 to TRBJ1-1, with 7 positions matching TRBD1. Per the germline V gene, CDR1 is SGHTA and CDR2 is FQGNSA. The CDR3 runs 16 residues. V lost 5 bases and J lost 3; bases outside the gene matches: 12.

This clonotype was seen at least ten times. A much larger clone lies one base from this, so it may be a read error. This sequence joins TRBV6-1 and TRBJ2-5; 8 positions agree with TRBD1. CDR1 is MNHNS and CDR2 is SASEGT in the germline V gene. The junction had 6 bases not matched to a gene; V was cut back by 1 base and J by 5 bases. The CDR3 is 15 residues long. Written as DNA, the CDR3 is TGTGCCAGCAGTGAAGGCGCAGGGGGCGTCGAGACCCAGTACTTC. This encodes CASSEGAGGVETQYF.

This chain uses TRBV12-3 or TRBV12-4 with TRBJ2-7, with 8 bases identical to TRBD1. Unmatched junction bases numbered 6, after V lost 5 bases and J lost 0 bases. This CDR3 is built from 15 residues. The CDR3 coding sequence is TGTGCCAGCAGTCCGCATACAGGGGGCTCCTACGAGCAGTACTTC. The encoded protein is CASSPHTGGSYEQYF.

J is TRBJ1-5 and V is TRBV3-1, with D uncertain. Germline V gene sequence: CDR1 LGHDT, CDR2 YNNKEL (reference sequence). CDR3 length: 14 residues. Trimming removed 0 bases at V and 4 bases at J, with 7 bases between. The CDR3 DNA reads TGTGCCAGCAGCCAAGATCGGGGTAATCAGCCCCAGCATTTT. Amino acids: CASSQDRGNQPQHF. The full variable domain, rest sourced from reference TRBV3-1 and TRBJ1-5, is DTAVSQTPKYLVTQMGNDKSIKCEQNLGHDTMYWYKQDSKKFLKIMFSYNNKELIINETVPNRFSPKSPDKAHLNLHINSLELGDSAVYFCASSQDRGNQPQHFGDGTRLSIL.